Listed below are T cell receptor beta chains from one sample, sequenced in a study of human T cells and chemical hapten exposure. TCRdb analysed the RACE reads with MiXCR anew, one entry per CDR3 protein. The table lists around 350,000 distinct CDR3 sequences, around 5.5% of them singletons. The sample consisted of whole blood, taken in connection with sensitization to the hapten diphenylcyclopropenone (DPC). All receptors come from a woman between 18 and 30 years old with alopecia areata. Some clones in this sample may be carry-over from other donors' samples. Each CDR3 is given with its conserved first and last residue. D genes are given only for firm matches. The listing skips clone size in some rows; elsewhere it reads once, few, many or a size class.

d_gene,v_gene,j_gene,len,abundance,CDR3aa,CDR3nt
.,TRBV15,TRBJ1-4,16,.,CATSRDSGSGGEKLFF,TGTGCCACCAGCAGAGACAGTGGTAGTGGGGGCGAAAAACTGTTTTTT
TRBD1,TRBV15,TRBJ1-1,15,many,CATSGRDRGATEAFF,TGTGCCACCAGCGGACGGGACAGGGGAGCCACTGAAGCTTTCTTT
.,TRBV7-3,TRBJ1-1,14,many,CASSFRSMNTEAFF,TGTGCCAGCAGCTTCCGATCCATGAACACTGAAGCTTTCTTT
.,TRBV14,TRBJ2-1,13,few,CASSRTVYNEQFF,TGTGCCAGCAGCCGAACAGTTTACAATGAGCAGTTCTTC
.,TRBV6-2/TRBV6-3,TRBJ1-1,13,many,CASAARENTEAFF,TGTGCCAGCGCGGCGAGGGAGAACACTGAAGCTTTCTTT
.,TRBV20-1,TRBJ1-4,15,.,CSARSSISTNEKLFF,TGCAGTGCTAGATCTTCCATTAGCACTAATGAAAAACTGTTTTTT
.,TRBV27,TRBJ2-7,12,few,CASGPPPYEQYF,TGTGCCAGCGGCCCCCCTCCCTACGAGCAGTACTTC
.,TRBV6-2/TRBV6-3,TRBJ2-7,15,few,CASTVQGLPAYEQYF,TGTGCCAGCACTGTACAGGGACTCCCTGCGTACGAGCAGTACTTC
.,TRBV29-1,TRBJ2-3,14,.,CSVEAYIETDTQYF,TGCAGCGTTGAAGCCTACATAGAAACAGATACGCAGTATTTT
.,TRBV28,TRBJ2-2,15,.,CASSLFAGGTGELFF,TGTGCCAGCAGTTTATTTGCGGGCGGAACCGGGGAGCTGTTTTTT
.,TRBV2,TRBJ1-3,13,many,CASSGQPGNTIYF,TGTGCCAGCAGTGGGCAGCCCGGAAACACCATATATTTT
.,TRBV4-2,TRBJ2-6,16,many,CASSQDGGRGANVLTF,TGTGCCAGCAGCCAAGATGGAGGGCGAGGGGCCAACGTCCTGACTTTC
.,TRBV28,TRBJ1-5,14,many,CASRPPGSNQPQHF,TGTGCCAGCAGACCACCAGGGTCTAATCAGCCCCAGCATTTT
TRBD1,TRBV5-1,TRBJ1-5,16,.,CASSLAPGQGHQPQHF,TGCGCCAGCAGCTTGGCCCCGGGACAGGGTCATCAGCCCCAGCATTTT
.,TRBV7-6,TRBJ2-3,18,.,CASSRRTGVTQSTDTQYF,TGTGCCAGCAGTAGAAGGACGGGGGTTACTCAGAGCACAGATACGCAGTATTTT
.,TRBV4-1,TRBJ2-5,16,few,CASSQDLRGTAETQYF,TGCGCCAGCAGCCAAGATCTGAGAGGAACGGCAGAGACCCAGTACTTC
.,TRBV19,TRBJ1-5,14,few,CASSITGSLRPQHF,TGTGCCAGTAGTATTACAGGGAGCCTAAGGCCCCAGCATTTT
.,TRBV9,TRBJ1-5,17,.,CASSVAPGPNSNQPQHF,TGTGCCAGCAGCGTCGCCCCGGGACCCAATAGCAATCAGCCCCAGCATTTT
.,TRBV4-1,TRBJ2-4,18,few,CASSREETGRGAKNIQYF,TGCGCCAGCAGCCGAGAGGAGACAGGGAGGGGGGCCAAAAACATTCAGTACTTC
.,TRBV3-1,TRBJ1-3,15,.,CASSQSPGQGNTIYF,TGTGCCAGCAGCCAGTCCCCGGGACAAGGAAACACCATATATTTT
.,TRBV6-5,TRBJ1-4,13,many,CASSYSTGEKLFF,TGTGCCAGCAGTTACTCTACAGGTGAAAAACTGTTTTTT
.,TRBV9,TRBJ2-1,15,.,CASSVSQGGVNEQFF,TGTGCCAGCAGCGTATCGCAGGGGGGCGTGAATGAGCAGTTCTTC
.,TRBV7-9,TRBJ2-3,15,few,CASSLRRVVSDTQYF,TGTGCCAGCAGCTTAAGGCGGGTAGTCTCAGATACGCAGTATTTT
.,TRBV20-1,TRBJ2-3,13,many,CSARGAPGDTQYF,TGCAGTGCGCGTGGGGCCCCGGGAGATACGCAGTATTTT
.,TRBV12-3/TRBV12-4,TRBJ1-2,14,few,CASSPNSHYYGYTF,TGTGCCAGCAGTCCCAACTCTCACTACTATGGCTACACCTTC
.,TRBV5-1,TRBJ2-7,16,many,CASSPLGTGSSYEQYF,TGCGCCAGCAGCCCGCTGGGAACAGGCAGCTCCTACGAGCAGTACTTC
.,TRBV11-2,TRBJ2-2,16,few,CASRPLDSPNTGELFF,TGTGCCAGCAGACCCCTCGACAGTCCGAACACCGGGGAGCTGTTTTTT
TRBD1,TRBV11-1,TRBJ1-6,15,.,CASSNEDRQGSPLHF,TGTGCCAGCAGTAACGAGGACAGGCAGGGTTCACCCCTCCACTTT
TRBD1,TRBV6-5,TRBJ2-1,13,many,CASGAGTDNEQFF,TGTGCCAGCGGAGCCGGGACAGACAATGAGCAGTTCTTC
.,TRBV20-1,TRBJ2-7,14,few,CSARGGRVSYEQYF,TGCAGTGCTAGAGGTGGCAGGGTATCGTACGAGCAGTACTTC
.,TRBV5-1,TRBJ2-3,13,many,CASSLSGVGTQYF,TGCGCCAGCAGCTTGAGTGGCGTCGGTACGCAGTATTTT
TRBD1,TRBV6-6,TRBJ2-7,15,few,CASTQSAGTGQEQYF,TGTGCCAGCACTCAGTCCGCTGGGACAGGCCAGGAGCAGTACTTC
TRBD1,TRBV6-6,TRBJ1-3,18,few,CASSYNSGGTGQRNTIYF,TGTGCCAGCAGTTACAACTCGGGGGGGACGGGACAGAGAAACACCATATATTTT
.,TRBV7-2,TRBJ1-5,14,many,CASSLVRGDQPQHF,TGTGCCAGCAGCTTAGTTAGAGGGGATCAGCCCCAGCATTTT
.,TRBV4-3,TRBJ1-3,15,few,CASSQDSGSGNTIYF,TGCGCCAGCAGCCAAGATAGCGGCTCTGGAAACACCATATATTTT
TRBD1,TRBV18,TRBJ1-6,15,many,CASSPDRGNNSPLHF,TGTGCCAGCTCGCCGGACAGGGGGAATAATTCACCCCTCCACTTT
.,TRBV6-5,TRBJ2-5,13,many,CASRRQAQETQYF,TGTGCCAGCAGGAGACAGGCTCAAGAGACCCAGTACTTC
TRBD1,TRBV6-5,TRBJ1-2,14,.,CASSIYRGSDGYTF,TGTGCCAGCAGTATTTACAGGGGATCAGATGGCTACACCTTC
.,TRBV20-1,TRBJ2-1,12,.,CTWGGAYNEQFF,TGCACTTGGGGGGGCGCCTACAATGAGCAGTTCTTC
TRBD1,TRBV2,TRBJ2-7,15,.,CASKTGENQIYKQYF,TGTGCCAGCAAAACAGGGGAGAACCAGATTTACAAGCAGTACTTC
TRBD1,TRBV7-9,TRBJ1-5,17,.,CASSLYRGTGFNQPQHF,TGTGCCAGCAGCTTATACAGGGGGACAGGGTTTAATCAGCCCCAGCATTTT
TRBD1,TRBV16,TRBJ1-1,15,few,CASSHNGQGNTEAFF,TGTGCCAGCAGCCATAACGGACAGGGCAATACTGAAGCTTTCTTT
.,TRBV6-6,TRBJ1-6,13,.,CASGPSYNSPLHF,TGTGCCAGCGGACCCTCCTATAATTCACCCCTCCACTTT
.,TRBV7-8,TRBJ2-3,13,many,CAIQTPPADTQYF,TGTGCCATTCAGACACCCCCCGCAGATACGCAGTATTTT
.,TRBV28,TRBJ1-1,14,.,CASSIPPGRTEAFF,TGTGCCAGCAGTATACCGCCAGGGAGGACTGAAGCTTTCTTT
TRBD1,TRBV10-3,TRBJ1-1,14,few,CAISGTGGSTEAFF,TGTGCCATCAGTGGGACAGGGGGTAGCACTGAAGCTTTCTTT
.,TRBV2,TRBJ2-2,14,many,CASSVLLNTGELFF,TGTGCCAGCAGTGTTTTACTTAACACCGGGGAGCTGTTTTTT
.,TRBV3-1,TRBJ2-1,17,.,CASSQVLGLARHNEQFF,TGTGCCAGCAGCCAAGTCTTAGGGCTAGCTAGGCACAATGAGCAGTTCTTC
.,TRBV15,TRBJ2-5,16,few,CATSRDREGGQETQYF,TGTGCCACCAGCAGAGATCGAGAAGGGGGCCAAGAGACCCAGTACTTC
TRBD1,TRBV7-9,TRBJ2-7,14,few,CASSFGQGANEQYF,TGTGCCAGCAGCTTCGGACAGGGGGCAAACGAGCAGTACTTC
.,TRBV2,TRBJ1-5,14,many,CASSSWTVNQPQHF,TGTGCCAGCAGCAGCTGGACAGTCAATCAGCCCCAGCATTTT
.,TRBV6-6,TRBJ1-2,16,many,CASKPASTSVNYGYTF,TGTGCCAGCAAACCAGCAAGCACTTCAGTCAACTATGGCTACACCTTC
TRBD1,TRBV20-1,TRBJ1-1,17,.,CSARATGVPLMNTEAFF,TGCAGTGCTAGAGCCACAGGGGTACCTTTAATGAACACTGAAGCTTTCTTT
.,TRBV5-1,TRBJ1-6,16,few,CASRGIAATYNSPLHF,TGCGCCAGCAGGGGCATAGCGGCTACCTATAATTCACCCCTCCACTTT
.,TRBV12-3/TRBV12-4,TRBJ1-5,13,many,CASSRWGDQPQHF,TGTGCCAGCAGCCGATGGGGGGATCAGCCCCAGCATTTT
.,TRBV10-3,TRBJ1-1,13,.,CAISEYGNTEAFF,TGTGCCATCAGTGAGTACGGGAACACTGAAGCTTTCTTT
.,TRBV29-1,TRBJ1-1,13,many,CSVEGTQNTEAFF,TGCAGCGTTGAAGGGACGCAGAACACTGAAGCTTTCTTT
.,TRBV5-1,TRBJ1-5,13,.,CASSLDGTGPQHF,TGCGCCAGCAGCTTGGACGGCACGGGGCCCCAGCATTTT
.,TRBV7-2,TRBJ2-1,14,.,CASSLWNRGNEQFF,TGTGCCAGCAGCTTATGGAATAGGGGGAATGAGCAGTTCTTC